Below are 5 T cell receptor beta chains sequenced from a single sample in a study of T cell changes during pregnancy in multiple sclerosis. Sequencing was performed with immunoSEQ multiplex PCR; in TCRdb, only in-frame clones are kept and a portion is missing. The data show tens of thousands of clones, roughly 94% seen once. Sequencing was performed on peripheral blood, taken in the third trimester of pregnancy. These receptors were taken from a female donor with multiple sclerosis, enrolled in a pregnancy study.

The chain employs TRBV5-6 and TRBJ2-1, with D possibly matching TRBD2 (6 bases). V dropped 2 bases and J dropped 4 bases, with 16 bases sitting between them. The CDR3 runs to 16 residues. Germline CDR1 reads SGHDT; CDR2 reads YYEEEE. CDR3 loop: CASSFGGSGRYNEQFF. As DNA, the CDR3 is TGTGCCAGCAGCTTTGGGGGTAGCGGACGATACAATGAGCAGTTCTTC.

Comments on this clone: The same CDR3 can be traced to other DNA sequences in this sample. This chain connects TRBV20-1 to TRBJ2-1; D possibly corresponds to TRBD1 (6 bases). Germline assignment: CDR1 DFQATT and CDR2 SNEGSKA (reference sequence). The length of the CDR3 is 10 residues. The CDR3 here is CSAGDNEQFF. The CDR3 DNA reads TGCAGCGCAGGGGACAATGAGCAGTTCTTC.

This chain links TRBV4-3 with TRBJ1-2; TRBD1 matches at 9 bases. In germline, CDR1 is LGHNA, CDR2 YSLEER. The junction had 8 bases not matched to a gene; V was cut back by 4 bases and J by 8 bases. This CDR3 is built from 14 residues. The DNA for the CDR3 is TGCGCCAGCAGCCCCCTGGGACAGGGAGTCGGCTACACCTTC. This codes for CASSPLGQGVGYTF.

The rearrangement uses TRBV7-9 and TRBJ2-3, with D maybe TRBD2 (6 bases). Germline CDR1 and CDR2: SEHNR and FQNEAQ (reference sequence). Trimming took off 7 bases at V and 6 bases at J, with 20 bases between the two ends. The CDR3 is 15 amino acids. The CDR3 coding sequence is TGTGCCAGCAAGGAGGGGACCGCTACGGGGGATACGCAGTATTTT. It yields the protein CASKEGTATGDTQYF. Using reference TRBV7-9 and TRBJ2-3 for the parts outside the CDR3, the full variable domain is DTGVSQNPRHKITKRGQNVTFRCDPISEHNRLYWYRQTLGQGPEFLTYFQNEAQLEKSRLLSDRFSAERPKGSFSTLEIQRTEQGDSAMYLCASKEGTATGDTQYFGPGTRLTVL.

The chain is built from TRBV7-9 and TRBJ1-2; TRBD1 is a possible D gene (6 bases). Per the germline V gene, CDR1 is SEHNR and CDR2 is FQNEAQ (reference sequence). V lost 4 bases, J lost 6 bases, and 6 bases lay in between. The CDR3 runs 11 residues. CDR3 DNA: TGTGCCAGCAGCTCAGGGGATGGCTACACCTTC. As protein: CASSSGDGYTF. The variable domain in full, completed from reference TRBV7-9 and TRBJ1-2, reads DTGVSQNPRHKITKRGQNVTFRCDPISEHNRLYWYRQTLGQGPEFLTYFQNEAQLEKSRLLSDRFSAERPKGSFSTLEIQRTEQGDSAMYLCASSSGDGYTFGSGTRLTVV.